This T cell receptor (beta chain) is drawn from a study of T cells in localized non-small cell lung cancer (dated by TCRdb to 2020 to 2021). Regarding the complete study: Comparing tumors with uninvolved tumor-adjacent lungs, the study looked at the T cell repertoires of hundreds of patients with early-stage NSCLC. Of the NSCLC patients, fewer than 150 were male and roughly 110 were female, and the mean age was about 69 years. The cohort comprised a few hundred treatment-naïve NSCLC patients with resected, localized lung tumors. Findings and caveats that apply to the study as a whole: Higher T cell density in blood was associated with longer overall survival, whereas higher clonality in adjacent lung was associated with shorter survival. Because multi-region tumor sequencing was not performed, intratumor heterogeneity could not be ruled out. Since the design was exploratory, TCR variables were selected using unadjusted p-values with no false-discovery rate correction. Uninvolved tumor-adjacent lung showed the highest T cell clonality, higher than tumor, which suggests more focused antigenic responses in the adjacent lung. Of the top 100 tumor clones, a median of approximately 60 were detected in paired uninvolved adjacent lung; under 30 were also among that lung's top 100.

At diagnosis, peripheral blood, uninvolved tumor-adjacent lung and tumor were collected and were preserved as a mix of fresh-frozen and FFPE material. For TCR repertoire profiling, blood samples were analyzed in the form of peripheral blood mononuclear cells. The immunoSEQ Assay was used to sequence TCR beta CDR3 regions from DNA. The authors' analysis ran thus. To compute T cell density, TCR beta template counts were normalized to usable DNA, which was estimated by amplifying housekeeping genes. Richness was estimated with the preseqR package, extrapolating to 400,000 templates for PBMC samples and 120,000 templates for tissue samples. Clonality was calculated as one minus Pielou's evenness. Tissue-enriched TCRs were identified through differential abundance testing performed on productive amino-acid clonotypes, with a minimum total count of 5 and an alpha of 0.1. The Jaccard Index and the Morisita Overlap Index were used to quantify repertoire overlap between compartments. GLIPH grouped TCR beta CDR3s together with public tetramer-defined viral CDR3s, and a viral motif had to include at least three viral sequences and also show V-gene enrichment. TCRdb took this table from immuneACCESS and kept in-frame rearrangements with V and J called. Such tables lack part of the clones; where checked against another copy, unresolved V genes explain under half of the gap, and the rest is unexplained. That table gives V, J and clone size, and the DNA gave D and trimming. The sample table lists about 30,000 clones, roughly 86% of them with a count of one. Jointly, the top ten make up roughly 7% of the sample.

There are 13 amino acids in the CDR3, from cysteine to phenylalanine inclusive. Left in the record is the CDR3 DNA by itself, 39 bases read in frame from the first base. The V end loses 5 bases and the J end loses 8 bases, and a stretch of 13 bases separates them. As encoded in the germline V gene (reference sequence), CDR1 is LNHDA while CDR2 is SQIVND. As to this clone: Its antigen specificity is not known. No much larger clone exists at a distance of one base, and base qualities are not known.

Here the sequenced sample was peripheral blood, taken before any cancer treatment. This sequence uses TRBV19 and TRBJ2-1, with the D gene call left open. The origin of this receptor is a male donor aged 60 or older with stage I lung adenocarcinoma. The bases are TGTGCCAGTAGTCGCTACCATCGGGATGAGCAGTTCTTC. It encodes CASSRYHRDEQFF.